The 21 T cell receptor beta chains listed next were all sequenced from one sample in a study of PD-1 blockade in classical Hodgkin lymphoma. Relapse was seen in all patients after autologous stem cell transplantation, and brentuximab vedotin exposure was variable. TCRdb's table, derived via immunoSEQ multiplex PCR, lists solely in-frame clones and lacks some. The sample gives around 66,000 clones, 80% to 90% of which show up once; approximately 15% is in the top ten. The sequencing used peripheral blood mononuclear cells (PBMCs), collected at baseline. These receptors came from a human donor with classical Hodgkin lymphoma.

The chain joins TRBV7-8 to TRBJ2-7, with 8 bases that match TRBD2. With V trimmed by 2 bases and J by 0 bases, 9 bases remained unmatched. There are 17 residues in the CDR3. Germline CDR1 SGHVS, CDR2 FQNEAQ. The CDR3 region is CASSLRLARTSSYEQYF. The CDR3 nucleotides are TGTGCCAGCAGCTTAAGACTAGCGAGGACAAGCTCCTACGAGCAGTACTTC.

The chain carries TRBV29-1 and TRBJ1-2; maybe TRBD1 (6 bases). CDR1 SQVTM and CDR2 ANQGSEA come from the germline V gene. CDR3 length equals 12 residues. Written as DNA, the CDR3 is TGCAGTGGGGACATTGCTAACTATGGCTACACCTTC. Amino acids: CSGDIANYGYTF. Variable domain in full (rest from reference TRBV29-1 and TRBJ1-2): SAVISQKPSRDICQRGTSLTIQCQVDSQVTMMFWYRQQPGQSLTLIATANQGSEATYESGFVIDKFPISRPNLTFSTLTVSNMSPEDSSIYLCSGDIANYGYTFGSGTRLTVV.

Worth noting for this clone: Its ends do not fully match the called genes, so a read error is possible. The chain combines TRBV20-1 with TRBJ2-5; D not resolved. The CDR3 runs to 11 residues. Germline assignment: CDR1 DFQATT and CDR2 SNEGSKA (reference sequence). Here the CDR3 reads CSASRNLTPNF. In DNA form, the CDR3 reads TGCAGTGCTTCCCGCAACCTGACCCCGAACTTC.

This clone appeared a few times. This chain's CDR3 is CAWSVQTEAFF. CDR3 coding DNA: TGTGCCTGGAGTGTACAGACTGAAGCTTTCTTT. The J gene is TRBJ1-1, the V gene TRBV30; D gene unclear. Trimming took off 0 bases at V and 5 bases at J, with 4 bases between the two ends. Germline loops: CDR1 GTSNPN, CDR2 SVGIG (reference sequence). The CDR3 is made up of 11 amino acids.

The gene calls are TRBV6-1 and TRBJ2-7; D is uncertain. The V end lost 7 bases, the J end lost 3 bases, and 13 bases lay between the germline ends. Per germline, CDR1 MNHNS and CDR2 SASEGT. This CDR3 contains 13 residues. CDR3 coding DNA: TGTGCCAGCACCCCGGGCAGTTACTACGAGCAGTACTTC. Encoded protein: CASTPGSYYEQYF.

This clone was seen a single time. The V and J genes are TRBV4-1 and TRBJ2-7; no reliable D call. CDR1 and CDR2 (germline): MGHRA, YSYEKL. This CDR3 has 12 residues. Trimming cost V 1 base and J 2 bases, with 3 bases left between them. As DNA, the CDR3 is TGCGCCAGCAGCCAAGGGACCTACGAGCAGTACTTC. This gives the protein CASSQGTYEQYF.

This clone has only a few counts. Written as DNA, the CDR3 is TGTGCCAGCAGCTCCCCTGGCGGGGGAATCACTGAAGCTTTCTTT. It translates to CASSSPGGGITEAFF. This sequence joins TRBV7-9 and TRBJ1-1; D perhaps matches TRBD1 (5 bases). CDR3 length: 15 residues. Looked up from germline, CDR1 is SEHNR and CDR2 is FQNEAQ (reference sequence). Trimming took 4 bases from V and 4 from J, leaving 16 bases between them. Supplemented by reference TRBV7-9 and TRBJ1-1, the full variable domain reads DTGVSQNPRHKITKRGQNVTFRCDPISEHNRLYWYRQTLGQGPEFLTYFQNEAQLEKSRLLSDRFSAERPKGSFSTLEIQRTEQGDSAMYLCASSSPGGGITEAFFGQGTRLTVV.

Details on this clone: No conserved phenylalanine or tryptophan is present at the end of the CDR3, so a read error is the likely explanation. No DNA is shown, since the ends of the CDR3 on it are uncertain; the CDR3 is the one TCRdb lists. The chain has TRBV7-6 and TRBJ2-7; the table's D call TRBD1 went unverified against the DNA. The CDR3 has 8 amino acids, counting both end residues. Germline CDR1 SGHVS, CDR2 FNYEAQ. CDR3 amino acids: CASSLGGR.

In DNA form, the CDR3 reads TGTGCCAGCAGCGCTAATTCGGAGGGCACTGAAGCTTTCTTT. This translates into CASSANSEGTEAFF. The V call is TRBV11-2, the J call TRBJ1-1; D is undetermined. The CDR3 has 14 residues. V was cut by 5 bases and J by 4 bases, with 14 bases left in between. CDR1 and CDR2 from the germline V gene are SGHAT and FQNNGV.

This chain uses TRBV9 with TRBJ1-5; D remains unclear. V shed 0 bases and J shed 3 bases, with 4 bases lying between them. CDR1 is SGDLS and CDR2 is YYNGEE in the germline V gene. The CDR3 has 13 amino acids. CDR3 sequence reads: CASSVVPNQPQHF. The CDR3 DNA follows: TGTGCCAGCAGCGTAGTTCCCAATCAGCCCCAGCATTTT.

Here the CDR3 DNA reads TGTGCCAGCAGTTTGGCCAGGGCCCCTGAAGCTTTCTTT. Translated, it gives CASSLARAPEAFF. V usage is TRBV27 and J usage is TRBJ1-1; tentatively, D is TRBD1 (5 bases). Trimming left V 3 bases short and J 6 bases short, with 11 bases between. The CDR3 runs 13 residues. From germline, CDR1 is MNHEY and CDR2 SMNVEV (reference sequence).

This chain joins TRBV7-6 and TRBJ1-1; D is ambiguous. Germline-derived CDR1 and CDR2 are SGHVS and FNYEAQ. V gave up 4 bases and J gave up 5 bases, with 11 bases separating them. The CDR3 has 13 amino acids. The CDR3 DNA is TGTGCCAGCAGCTCTGGCGGGCGGACTGAAGCTTTCTTT. Encoded protein: CASSSGGRTEAFF.

The chain recombines TRBV19 with TRBJ1-2; D gene uncertain. The germline CDR1 and CDR2 sequences are LNHDA and SQIVND (reference sequence). V lost 7 bases and J 2 bases, leaving 8 bases between the germline ends. There are 12 residues in the CDR3. In nucleotides, the CDR3 is TGTGCCAGTACACCGCCCAACTATGGCTACACCTTC. Encoded protein: CASTPPNYGYTF. Using reference TRBV19 and TRBJ1-2 for the parts outside the CDR3, the full variable domain is DGGITQSPKYLFRKEGQNVTLSCEQNLNHDAMYWYRQDPGQGLRLIYYSQIVNDFQKGDIAEGYSVSREKKESFPLTVTSAQKNPTAFYLCASTPPNYGYTFGSGTRLTVV.

The chain uses TRBV29-1 and TRBJ1-2; no firm D call. V lost 4 bases to trimming and J lost 9 bases, with 33 bases between them. The CDR3 extends over 18 amino acids. In germline, CDR1 is SQVTM, CDR2 ANQGSEA. The CDR3 nucleotides read TGCAGCGTTGTCGCCAGGATCCCTACTCATGAAATTTTAAGTAGCTACACCTTC. Protein sequence: CSVVARIPTHEILSSYTF.

The chain is built from TRBV2 and TRBJ2-7, with D possibly being TRBD1 (6 bases). The CDR3 extends over 15 amino acids. The V and J ends lost 6 bases and 0 bases respectively, with 15 bases between them. The V gene's germline CDR1 is SNHLY and CDR2 FYNNEI. In DNA, the CDR3 is TGTGCCAGCAGCGCGACAGGCTGGAGCTCCTACGAGCAGTACTTC. It translates to CASSATGWSSYEQYF.

The chain employs TRBV9 and TRBJ1-1; 7 bases agree with TRBD1. Trimming at V came to 0 bases and at J to 1 base, leaving 3 bases not matched to a gene. The CDR3 is 15 amino acids. Germline CDR1 and CDR2: SGDLS and YYNGEE. In DNA, the CDR3 is TGTGCCAGCAGCGTAGATTACAGGGGGAACACTGAAGCTTTCTTT. Translated, it gives CASSVDYRGNTEAFF.

The chain is built from TRBV30 and TRBJ1-1; D gene ambiguous. CDR1 is GTSNPN, CDR2 SVGIG, per germline (reference sequence). Trimming left V 1 base short and J 0 bases short, with 6 bases between. The CDR3 consists of 13 residues. CDR3 residues: CAWSADMNTEAFF. The CDR3 nucleotides are TGTGCCTGGAGTGCAGATATGAACACTGAAGCTTTCTTT.

The rearrangement links TRBV5-1 to TRBJ2-2; tentative D call: TRBD1 (6 bases). CDR1 and CDR2 (germline): SGHRS, YFSETQ. The CDR3 consists of 15 residues. V gave up 6 bases and J gave up 3 bases, with 15 bases separating them. CDR3 nucleotide sequence: TGCGCCAGCACCAGCGTGGGGGCCGACACCGGGGAGCTGTTTTTT. Translating it yields CASTSVGADTGELFF. Full variable domain (missing parts from reference TRBV5-1 and TRBJ2-2): KAGVTQTPRYLIKTRGQQVTLSCSPISGHRSVSWYQQTPGQGLQFLFEYFSETQRNKGNFPGRFSGRQFSNSRSEMNVSTLELGDSALYLCASTSVGADTGELFFGEGSRLTVL.

A single count supports this clone. V usage is TRBV6-5 and J usage is TRBJ1-4; D is unresolved. Germline V CDR1 and CDR2: MNHEY, SVGAGI. Trimming shortened V by 7 bases and J by 0 bases, and 12 bases separated the two germline ends. CDR3 size: 15 residues. This chain's CDR3 is CASTPHSPTNEKLFF. In nucleotides, the CDR3 is TGTGCCAGCACCCCACACAGCCCAACTAATGAAAAACTGTTTTTT.

V and J are TRBV30 and TRBJ1-2, with D perhaps matching TRBD1 (6 bases). Trimming shortened V by 5 bases and J by 11 bases, and 12 bases separated the two germline ends. This CDR3 spans 10 amino acids. Germline V CDR1 and CDR2: GTSNPN, SVGIG (reference sequence). The CDR3 protein is CAWGQNRYTF. The CDR3 coding sequence is TGTGCCTGGGGACAGAACAGGTACACCTTC. The whole variable domain, remainder taken from reference TRBV30 and TRBJ1-2, is SQTIHQWPATLVQPVGSPLSLECTVEGTSNPNLYWYRQAAGRGLQLLFYSVGIGQISSEVPQNLSASRPQDRQFILSSKKLLLSDSGFYLCAWGQNRYTFGSGTRLTVV.

The CDR3, as DNA: TGTGCCATCAGTGAGAGGGGCAGGGGCGGTGAAGGCTACACCTTC. Its protein product is CAISERGRGGEGYTF. The rearrangement joins TRBV10-3 to TRBJ1-2, with D possibly matching TRBD1 (6 bases). The germline CDR1 and CDR2 sequences are ENHRY and SYGVKD. The CDR3 extends over 15 amino acids. Trimming shortened V by 2 bases and J by 8 bases, and 18 bases separated the two germline ends.